What follows describes a single TCR beta chain. After 5'RACE with constant-segment primers, TCR alpha and TCR beta cDNA libraries carrying sample barcodes and UMIs were obtained. Via MiXCR, TCRdb re-called the 5' RACE reads, giving one row per CDR3 protein. The sample includes 200,000 to 250,000 distinct CDR3 sequences, 10% of them seen just once. The data stem from a study of T-cell memory formation after mild COVID-19. The CDR3 is 16 amino acids. Germline values: CDR1 ENHRY, CDR2 SYGVKD. Trimming shortened V by 3 bases and J by 3 bases, and 17 bases separated the two germline ends. This rearrangement joins TRBV10-3 to TRBJ2-5; possibly TRBD1 for D (6 bases). The TCR originated in a young man who had mild COVID-19 (a few samples of this study predate the infection). Cell type and time point are not known. The sequencing input was PBMCs or a T cell subset sorted from them (not recorded which). The CDR3: CAISDISGTQKETQYF. For the CDR3, the DNA is TGTGCCATCAGTGATATAAGTGGGACACAGAAAGAGACCCAGTACTTC.